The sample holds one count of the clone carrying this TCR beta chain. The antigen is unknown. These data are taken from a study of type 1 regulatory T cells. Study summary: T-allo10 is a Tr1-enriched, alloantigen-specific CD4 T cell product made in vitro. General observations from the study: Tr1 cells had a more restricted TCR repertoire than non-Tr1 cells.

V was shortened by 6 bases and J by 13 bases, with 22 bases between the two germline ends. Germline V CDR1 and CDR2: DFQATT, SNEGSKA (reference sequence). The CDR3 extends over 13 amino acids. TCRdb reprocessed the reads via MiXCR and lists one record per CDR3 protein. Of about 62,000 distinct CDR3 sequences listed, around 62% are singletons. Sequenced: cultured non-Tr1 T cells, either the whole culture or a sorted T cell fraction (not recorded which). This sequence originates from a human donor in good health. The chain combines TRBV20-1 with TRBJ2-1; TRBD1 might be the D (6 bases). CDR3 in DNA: TGCAGTGCCCGAATGGGGGCCCAAGAGACCCAGTTCTTC. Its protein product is CSARMGAQETQFF.